The present T cell receptor (beta chain) was sequenced within a study of radiation and T cells in renal cell carcinoma. A word on this clone: Its specificity is unknown.

Time point described: baseline pretreatment blood. Treatment noted: 15 Gy SBRT to primary tumor, nephrectomy 4 weeks later. Blood was sampled at baseline, 2 weeks and 4 weeks after SBRT. The patient's renal cell carcinoma had clear cell pathology. V was trimmed by 2 bases and J by 9 bases, leaving 10 bases between them. Germline assignment: CDR1 LGHNA and CDR2 YSLEER. The CDR3 loop spans 13 amino acids. Libraries were prepared by immunoSEQ multiplex PCR; TCRdb keeps only in-frame clonotypes and omits some of them. There are some 140,000 clones in the sample; approximately 90% occur only once, and 9.5% to 15% lies in the top ten. Study-wide results and caveats: Top tumor clonotypes rose in blood 2 weeks post-radiation, then contracted.

The receptor comes from a woman between 45 and 65 years old with renal cell carcinoma. The genes are TRBV4-3 and TRBJ1-4; no reliable D call. This specimen was blood, taken from a patient whose treatment included radiotherapy and nephrectomy. CDR3 loop: CASSQRAGQKLFF. CDR3 nucleotides: TGCGCCAGCAGCCAACGGGCTGGTCAAAAACTGTTTTTT.